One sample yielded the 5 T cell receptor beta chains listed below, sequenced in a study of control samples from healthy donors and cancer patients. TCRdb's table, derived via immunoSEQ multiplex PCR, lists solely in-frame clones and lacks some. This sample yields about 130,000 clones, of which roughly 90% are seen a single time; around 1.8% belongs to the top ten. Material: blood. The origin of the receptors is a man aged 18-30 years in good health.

CDR3 protein: CASSLTRLDTEAFF. The CDR3, as DNA: TGTGCCAGCAGCTTAACGAGGTTAGACACTGAAGCTTTCTTT. This chain links TRBV7-3 with TRBJ1-1; no reliable D call. CDR3 size: 14 residues. Germline CDR1 reads SGHTA; CDR2 reads FQGTGA. V was shortened by 0 bases and J by 3 bases, with 8 bases between the two germline ends.

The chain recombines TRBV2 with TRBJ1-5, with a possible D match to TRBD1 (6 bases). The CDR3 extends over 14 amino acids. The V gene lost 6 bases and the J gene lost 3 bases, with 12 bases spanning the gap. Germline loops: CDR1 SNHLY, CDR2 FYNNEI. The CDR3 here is CASRPTGLNQPQHF. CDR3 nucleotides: TGTGCCAGCAGGCCTACAGGGCTCAATCAGCCCCAGCATTTT.

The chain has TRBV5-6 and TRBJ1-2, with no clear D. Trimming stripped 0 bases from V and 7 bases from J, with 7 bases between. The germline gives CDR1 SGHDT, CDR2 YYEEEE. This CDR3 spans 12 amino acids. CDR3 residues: CASSLAVGGYTF. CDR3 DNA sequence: TGTGCCAGCAGCTTGGCGGTAGGTGGCTACACCTTC.

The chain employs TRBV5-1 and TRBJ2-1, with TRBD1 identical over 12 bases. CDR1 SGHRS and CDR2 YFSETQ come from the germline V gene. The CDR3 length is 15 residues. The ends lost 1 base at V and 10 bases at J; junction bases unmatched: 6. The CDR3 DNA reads TGCGCCAGCAGCTTGCCGGGACAGGGGGCAGGGGAGCAGTTCTTC. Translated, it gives CASSLPGQGAGEQFF. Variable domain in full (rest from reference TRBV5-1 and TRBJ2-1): KAGVTQTPRYLIKTRGQQVTLSCSPISGHRSVSWYQQTPGQGLQFLFEYFSETQRNKGNFPGRFSGRQFSNSRSEMNVSTLELGDSALYLCASSLPGQGAGEQFFGPGTRLTVL.

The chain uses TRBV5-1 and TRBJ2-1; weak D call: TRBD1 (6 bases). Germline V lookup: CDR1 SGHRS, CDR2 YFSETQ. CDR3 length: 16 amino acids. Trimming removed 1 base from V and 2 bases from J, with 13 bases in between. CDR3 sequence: CASSLRSGEPYNEQFF. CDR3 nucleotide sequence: TGCGCCAGCAGCTTGCGGTCAGGGGAACCCTACAATGAGCAGTTCTTC.